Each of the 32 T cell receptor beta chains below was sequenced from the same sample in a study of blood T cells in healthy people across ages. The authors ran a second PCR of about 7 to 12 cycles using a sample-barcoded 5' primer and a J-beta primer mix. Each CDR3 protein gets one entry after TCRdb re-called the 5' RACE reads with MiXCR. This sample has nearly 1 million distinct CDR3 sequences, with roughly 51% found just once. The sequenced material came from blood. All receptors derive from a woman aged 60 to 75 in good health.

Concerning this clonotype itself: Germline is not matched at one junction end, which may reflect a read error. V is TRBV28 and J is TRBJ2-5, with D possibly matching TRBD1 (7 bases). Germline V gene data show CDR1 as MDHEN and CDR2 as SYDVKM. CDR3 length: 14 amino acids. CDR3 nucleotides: TGTACCAGCAGACCTACAGGGGCGGGGGAGACCCAGTACTTC. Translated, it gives CTSRPTGAGETQYF.

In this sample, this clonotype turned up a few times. CDR3 coding DNA: TGTGCCAGCAGTCCACGCTGGCGGAGTGAGCAGTTCTTC. Encoded protein: CASSPRWRSEQFF. V and J are TRBV12-3 or TRBV12-4 and TRBJ2-1; D is undetermined. This CDR3 is built from 13 residues. Trimming stripped 5 bases from V and 9 bases from J, with 14 bases between.

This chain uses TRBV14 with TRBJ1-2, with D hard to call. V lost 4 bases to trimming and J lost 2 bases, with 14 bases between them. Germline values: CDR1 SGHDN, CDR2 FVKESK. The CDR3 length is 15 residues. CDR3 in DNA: TGTGCCAGCAGCCCCCTCCTAGCGGGGAACTATGGCTACACCTTC. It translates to CASSPLLAGNYGYTF.

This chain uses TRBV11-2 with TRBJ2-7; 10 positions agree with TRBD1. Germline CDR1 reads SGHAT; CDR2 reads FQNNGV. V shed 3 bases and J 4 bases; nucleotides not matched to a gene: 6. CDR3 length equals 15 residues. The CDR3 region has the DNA TGTGCCAGCAGCTTCCGACAGGGGGCGGTTTACGAGCAGTACTTC. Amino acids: CASSFRQGAVYEQYF.

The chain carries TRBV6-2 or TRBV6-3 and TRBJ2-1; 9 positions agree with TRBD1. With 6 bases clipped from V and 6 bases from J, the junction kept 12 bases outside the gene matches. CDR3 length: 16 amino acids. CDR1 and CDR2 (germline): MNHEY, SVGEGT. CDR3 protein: CASSTLPLDRGNEQFF. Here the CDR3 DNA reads TGTGCCAGCAGCACCCTACCCCTGGACAGGGGCAATGAGCAGTTCTTC.

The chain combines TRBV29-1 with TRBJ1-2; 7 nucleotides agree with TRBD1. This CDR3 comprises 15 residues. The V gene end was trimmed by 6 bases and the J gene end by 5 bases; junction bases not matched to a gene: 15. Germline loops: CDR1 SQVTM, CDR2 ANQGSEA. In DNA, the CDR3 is TGCAGCGTGGACGGGGGACAGACAACTTTGTATGGCTACACCTTC. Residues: CSVDGGQTTLYGYTF. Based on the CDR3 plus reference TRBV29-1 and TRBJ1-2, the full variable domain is SAVISQKPSRDICQRGTSLTIQCQVDSQVTMMFWYRQQPGQSLTLIATANQGSEATYESGFVIDKFPISRPNLTFSTLTVSNMSPEDSSIYLCSVDGGQTTLYGYTFGSGTRLTVV.

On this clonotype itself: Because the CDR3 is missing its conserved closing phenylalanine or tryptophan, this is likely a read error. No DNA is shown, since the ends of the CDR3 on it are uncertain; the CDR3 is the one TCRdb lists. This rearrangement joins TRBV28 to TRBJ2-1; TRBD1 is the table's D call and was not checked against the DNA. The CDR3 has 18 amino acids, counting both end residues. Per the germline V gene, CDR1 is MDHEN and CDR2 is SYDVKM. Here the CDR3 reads CASRPPGPNREHGYTFGS.

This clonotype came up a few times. CDR3 DNA sequence: TGCAGCGTTGAAGGGCTAGCGGGAGGGCCCAGAGATACGCAGTATTTT. Its protein product is CSVEGLAGGPRDTQYF. The chain combines TRBV29-1 with TRBJ2-3; TRBD2 agrees at 12 bases. There are 16 residues in the CDR3. V gave up 1 base and J gave up 5 bases; unmatched junction bases: 7. Germline CDR1 and CDR2: SQVTM and ANQGSEA.

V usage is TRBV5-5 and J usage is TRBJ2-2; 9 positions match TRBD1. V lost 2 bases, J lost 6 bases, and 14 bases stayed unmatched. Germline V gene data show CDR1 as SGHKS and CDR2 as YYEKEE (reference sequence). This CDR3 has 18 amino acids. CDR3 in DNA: TGTGCCAGCAGCTTTGTTTTGACCGGGACAGGGTCTGCCGGGGAGCTGTTTTTT. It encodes CASSFVLTGTGSAGELFF.

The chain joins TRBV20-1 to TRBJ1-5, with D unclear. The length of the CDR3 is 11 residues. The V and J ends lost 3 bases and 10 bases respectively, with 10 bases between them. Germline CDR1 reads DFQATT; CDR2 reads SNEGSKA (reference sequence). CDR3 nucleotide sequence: TGCAGTGCTAGCGTGGGAGATCCCCAGCATTTT. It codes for CSASVGDPQHF.

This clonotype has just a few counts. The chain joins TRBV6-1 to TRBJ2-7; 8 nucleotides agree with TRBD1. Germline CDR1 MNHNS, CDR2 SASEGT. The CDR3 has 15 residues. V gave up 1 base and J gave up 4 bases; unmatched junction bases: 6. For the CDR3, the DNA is TGTGCCAGCAGTGAAGGACAGGGGCTAAATTACGAGCAGTACTTC. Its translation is CASSEGQGLNYEQYF.

The CDR3 DNA is TGCAGCGCGGCCACAGGGAGAACTAATGAAAAACTGTTTTTT. It yields the protein CSAATGRTNEKLFF. The chain is built from TRBV29-1 and TRBJ1-4; TRBD1 might be the D (6 bases). Looked up from germline, CDR1 is SQVTM and CDR2 is ANQGSEA. CDR3 length: 14 residues. Trimming took off 7 bases at V and 1 base at J, with 13 bases between the two ends.

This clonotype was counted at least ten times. The CDR3 DNA is TGTGCCAGCAAGAACGGACAGACCCAGTACTTC. Translated: CASKNGQTQYF. The chain uses TRBV6-6 and TRBJ2-5; no definite D call. The germline CDR1 and CDR2 sequences are MNHNY and SVGAGI (reference sequence). The ends were cut back, 7 bases at V and 6 bases at J, with 9 bases in the middle. This CDR3 has 11 amino acids.

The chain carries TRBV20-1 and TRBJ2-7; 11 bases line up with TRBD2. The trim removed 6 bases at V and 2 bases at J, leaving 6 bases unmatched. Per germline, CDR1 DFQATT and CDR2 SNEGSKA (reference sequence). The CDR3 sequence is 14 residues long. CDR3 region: CSAIIAGGPYEQYF. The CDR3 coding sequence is TGCAGTGCCATTATAGCGGGAGGGCCCTACGAGCAGTACTTC.

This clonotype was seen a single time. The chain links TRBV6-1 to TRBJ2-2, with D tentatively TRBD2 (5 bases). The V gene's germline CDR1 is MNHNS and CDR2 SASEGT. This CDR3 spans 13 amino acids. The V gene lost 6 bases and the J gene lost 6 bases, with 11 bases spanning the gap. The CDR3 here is CASRPTSSGELFF. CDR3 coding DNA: TGTGCCAGCAGACCCACTAGTTCCGGGGAGCTGTTTTTT.

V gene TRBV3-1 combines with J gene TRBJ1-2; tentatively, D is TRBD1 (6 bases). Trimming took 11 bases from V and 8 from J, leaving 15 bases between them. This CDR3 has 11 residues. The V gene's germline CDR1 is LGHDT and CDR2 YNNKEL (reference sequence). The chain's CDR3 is CAVQTGGGYTF. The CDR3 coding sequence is TGTGCCGTCCAGACAGGCGGCGGCTACACCTTC.

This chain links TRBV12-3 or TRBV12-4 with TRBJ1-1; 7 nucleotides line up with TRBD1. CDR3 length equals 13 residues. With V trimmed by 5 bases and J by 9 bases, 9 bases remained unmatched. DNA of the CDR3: TGTGCCAGCAGTCGGAGTGGGGACAGCCAAGCTTTCTTT. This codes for CASSRSGDSQAFF.

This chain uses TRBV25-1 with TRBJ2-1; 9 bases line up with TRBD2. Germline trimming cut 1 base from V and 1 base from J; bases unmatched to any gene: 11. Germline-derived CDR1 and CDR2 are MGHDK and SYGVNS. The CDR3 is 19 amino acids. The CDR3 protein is CASSEWVSGRMWSYNEQFF. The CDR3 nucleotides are TGTGCCAGCAGTGAATGGGTAAGCGGGAGGATGTGGTCCTACAATGAGCAGTTCTTC.

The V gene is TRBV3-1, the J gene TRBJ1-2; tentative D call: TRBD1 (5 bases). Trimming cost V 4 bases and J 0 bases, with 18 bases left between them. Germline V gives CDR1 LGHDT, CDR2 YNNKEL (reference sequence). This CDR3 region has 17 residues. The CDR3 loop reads CASSLRDPTPPNYGYTF. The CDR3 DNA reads TGTGCCAGCAGCCTCCGGGACCCTACCCCACCTAACTATGGCTACACCTTC.

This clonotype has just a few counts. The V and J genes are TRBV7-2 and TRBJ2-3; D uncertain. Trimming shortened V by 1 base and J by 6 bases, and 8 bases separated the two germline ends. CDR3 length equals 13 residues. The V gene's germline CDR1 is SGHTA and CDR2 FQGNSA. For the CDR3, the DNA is TGTGCCAGCAGCTTAGTGTCGTCGGATACGCAGTATTTT. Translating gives CASSLVSSDTQYF.

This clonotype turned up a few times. The CDR3 reads CASSSQDSNQPQHF. The CDR3 nucleotides are TGTGCCAGCAGCTCTCAAGATAGCAATCAGCCCCAGCATTTT. The V call is TRBV12-3 or TRBV12-4, the J call TRBJ1-5; D gene unclear. V gave up 6 bases and J gave up 0 bases, with 9 bases separating them. The CDR3 contains 14 residues.

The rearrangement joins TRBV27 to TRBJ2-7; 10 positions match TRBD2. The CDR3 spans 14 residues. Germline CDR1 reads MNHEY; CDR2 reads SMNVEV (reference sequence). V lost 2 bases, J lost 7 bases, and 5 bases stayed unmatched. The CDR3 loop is CASSLLAGVREQYF. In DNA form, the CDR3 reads TGTGCCAGCAGTTTACTAGCGGGAGTCCGAGAGCAGTACTTC.

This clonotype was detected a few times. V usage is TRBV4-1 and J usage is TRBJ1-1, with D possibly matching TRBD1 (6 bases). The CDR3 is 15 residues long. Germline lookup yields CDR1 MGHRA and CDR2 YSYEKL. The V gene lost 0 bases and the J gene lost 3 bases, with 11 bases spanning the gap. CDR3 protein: CASSQDRGRDTEAFF. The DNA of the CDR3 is TGCGCCAGCAGCCAAGATCGGGGGCGAGACACTGAAGCTTTCTTT.

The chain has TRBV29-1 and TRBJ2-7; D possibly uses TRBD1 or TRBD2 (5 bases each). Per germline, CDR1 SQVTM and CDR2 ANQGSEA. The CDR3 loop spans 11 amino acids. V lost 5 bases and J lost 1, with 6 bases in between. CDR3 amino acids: CSVWGSYEQYF. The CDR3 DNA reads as TGCAGCGTTTGGGGGTCCTACGAGCAGTACTTC.

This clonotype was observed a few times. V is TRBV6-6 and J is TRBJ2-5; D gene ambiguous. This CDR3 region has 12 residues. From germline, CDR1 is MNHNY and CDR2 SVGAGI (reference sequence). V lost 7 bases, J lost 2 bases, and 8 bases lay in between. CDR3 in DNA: TGTGCCAGCAAGGGTAGTCAAGAGACCCAGTACTTC. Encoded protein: CASKGSQETQYF.

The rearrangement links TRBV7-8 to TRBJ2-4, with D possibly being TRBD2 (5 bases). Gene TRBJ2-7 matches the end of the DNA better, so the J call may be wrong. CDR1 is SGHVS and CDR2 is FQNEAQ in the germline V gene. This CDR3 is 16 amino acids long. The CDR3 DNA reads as TGTGCCAGCAGCTTAGACGGGATCCCCGGGACCTACGAGCAGTACTTC. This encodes CASSLDGIPGTYEQYF.

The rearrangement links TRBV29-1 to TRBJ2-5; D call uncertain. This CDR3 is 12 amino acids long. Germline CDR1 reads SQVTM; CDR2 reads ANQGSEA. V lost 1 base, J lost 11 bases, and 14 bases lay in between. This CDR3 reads CSVEASRRVQYF. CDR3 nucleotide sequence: TGCAGCGTTGAAGCCTCCCGTAGGGTTCAGTACTTC.

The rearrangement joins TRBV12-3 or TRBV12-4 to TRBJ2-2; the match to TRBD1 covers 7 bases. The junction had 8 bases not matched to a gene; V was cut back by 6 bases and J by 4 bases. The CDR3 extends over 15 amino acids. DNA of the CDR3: TGTGCCAGCAGGTCCGGGGACAGAAGCACCGGGGAGCTGTTTTTT. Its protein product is CASRSGDRSTGELFF.

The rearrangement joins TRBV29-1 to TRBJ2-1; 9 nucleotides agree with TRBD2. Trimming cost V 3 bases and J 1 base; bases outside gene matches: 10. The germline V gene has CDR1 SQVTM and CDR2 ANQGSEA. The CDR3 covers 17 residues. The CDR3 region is CSVDISSGEPSYNEQFF. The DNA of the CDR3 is TGCAGCGTTGATATCTCTAGCGGGGAACCTTCCTACAATGAGCAGTTCTTC.

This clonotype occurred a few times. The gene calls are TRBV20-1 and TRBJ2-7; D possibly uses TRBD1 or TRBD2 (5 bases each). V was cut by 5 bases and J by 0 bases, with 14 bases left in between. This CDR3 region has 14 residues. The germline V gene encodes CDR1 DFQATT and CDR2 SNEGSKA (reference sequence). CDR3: CSAGVGAASYEQYF. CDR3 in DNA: TGCAGTGCTGGGGTCGGGGCCGCCTCCTACGAGCAGTACTTC.

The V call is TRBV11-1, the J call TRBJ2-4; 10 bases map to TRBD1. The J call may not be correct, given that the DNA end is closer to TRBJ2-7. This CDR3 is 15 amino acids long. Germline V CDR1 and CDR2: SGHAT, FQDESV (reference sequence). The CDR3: CASSSRDRGDYEQYF. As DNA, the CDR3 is TGTGCCAGCAGCTCCCGGGACAGGGGAGACTACGAGCAGTACTTC.

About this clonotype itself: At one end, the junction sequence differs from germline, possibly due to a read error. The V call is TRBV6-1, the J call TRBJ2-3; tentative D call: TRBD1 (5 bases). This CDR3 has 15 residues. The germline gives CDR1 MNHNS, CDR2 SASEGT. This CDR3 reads CASSDGGHRTDTQYF. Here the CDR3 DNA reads TGTGCTAGCAGTGACGGCGGACACCGCACAGATACGCAGTATTTT.